The T cell receptor (beta chain) under discussion was sequenced for a study of blood T cells in healthy people across ages. Peripheral blood was drawn, ten milliliters per donor. V lost 3 bases and J 0 bases, leaving 9 bases between the germline ends. Germline V gives CDR1 SGHTA, CDR2 FQGNSA. This CDR3 region has 15 residues. Then a second PCR, running roughly 7 to 11 cycles, was carried out with a sample-barcoded 5' primer and a J-beta primer mix. Researchers report that a template-switch adaptor with 12 random nucleotides tagged each cDNA molecule. TCRdb called the 5' RACE reads again in MiXCR, with one record for every CDR3 protein. The table shows roughly 680,000 distinct CDR3 sequences, with around 21% occurring only once. The table lists this clonotype with many counts. The antigen is unknown. Study-level results: Researchers judged that diversity estimates from one million T cells fell short of true values. PBMCs that were unsorted prevented a conclusive naive versus antigen-experienced comparison.

The TCR comes from a man aged 65 to 85 in good health. The specimen was blood. V and J are TRBV7-2 and TRBJ2-1; D not certain. CDR3 loop: CASSFMARSYNEQFF. CDR3 bases: TGTGCCAGCAGCTTTATGGCTCGCTCCTACAATGAGCAGTTCTTC.